This T cell receptor (beta chain) stems from a study of control samples from healthy donors and cancer patients. TCRdb's copy holds only in-frame clones and misses some; the assay was immunoSEQ multiplex PCR. The sample lists around 86,000 clones, about 90% occurring once. In germline, CDR1 is SGHDT, CDR2 YYEEEE. V lost 5 bases, J lost 0 bases, and 15 bases lay in between. The CDR3 is 16 residues long. This receptor was taken from an older woman with head and neck cancer. Specimen: PBMCs. The V gene is TRBV5-6, the J gene TRBJ2-1; D may be TRBD2 (6 bases). The CDR3 nucleotides are TGTGCCAGCAGTCTGCTGGGGAGGCCCTCCTACAATGAGCAGTTCTTC. It translates to CASSLLGRPSYNEQFF.